Shown below are 9 T cell receptor beta chains from a single sample sequenced in a study of identical twins. One entry per CDR3 protein, called by TCRdb with MiXCR from the 5' RACE reads. The repertoire holds roughly 710,000 distinct CDR3 sequences, with around 6% as singletons. The sample taken for sequencing was naive T cells sorted from blood. The receptors were sampled from a man between 18 and 35 years old in good health.

The chain recombines TRBV6-4 with TRBJ2-4, with D tentatively TRBD2 (6 bases). The CDR3 covers 13 residues. Looked up from germline, CDR1 is MRHNA and CDR2 is SNTAGT. Trimming pared 3 bases from V and 6 bases from J, leaving 9 bases between. This chain's CDR3 is CASSEGGTNIQYF. The CDR3 DNA reads as TGTGCCAGCAGTGAGGGGGGAACAAACATTCAGTACTTC.

There are many counts of this clonotype. The V gene is TRBV20-1, the J gene TRBJ1-4; a possible D gene is TRBD1 (5 bases). V lost 6 bases to trimming and J lost 8 bases, with 13 bases between them. Looked up from germline, CDR1 is DFQATT and CDR2 is SNEGSKA (reference sequence). The CDR3 loop spans 12 amino acids. CDR3 in DNA: TGCAGTGCCACCCCGGGGGAAGAAAAACTGTTTTTT. Translated: CSATPGEEKLFF.

Concerning this clonotype itself: Its ends do not fully match the called genes, so a read error is possible. The chain links TRBV6-2 or TRBV6-3 to TRBJ2-7, with 8 bases fitting TRBD2. Germline assignment: CDR1 MNHEY and CDR2 SVGEGT. CDR3 size: 13 residues. CDR3 nucleotides: TGTGCCAGCAGTTCCCTGATGCGGGGGGCGAAAATCTTC. This sequence encodes CASSSLMRGAKIF.

This clonotype has at least ten counts. The rearrangement links TRBV20-1 to TRBJ2-3; 16 bases fit TRBD2. CDR3 length equals 17 residues. V dropped 6 bases and J dropped 0; count of bases not matched to a gene: 6. Germline-derived CDR1 and CDR2 are DFQATT and SNEGSKA (reference sequence). Written as DNA, the CDR3 is TGCAGTGCCGTCCCGGGACTAGCGGGAGGGAGCACAGATACGCAGTATTTT. Encoded protein: CSAVPGLAGGSTDTQYF.

The rearrangement uses TRBV15 and TRBJ2-6; D is unclear. Deletions cut 3 bases from V and 0 bases from J, with 9 bases between. The CDR3 covers 16 residues. Germline CDR1 and CDR2: LNHNV and YYDKDF (reference sequence). CDR3 DNA sequence: TGTGCCACCAGCAGGGATGGTAGCTCTGGGGCCAACGTCCTGACTTTC. Its protein product is CATSRDGSSGANVLTF.

Many counts were recorded for this clonotype. At one end the junction does not follow the germline gene, possibly because of a read error. This rearrangement joins TRBV12-3 or TRBV12-4 to TRBJ2-5; D is possibly TRBD2 (6 bases). The CDR3 has 16 amino acids. The CDR3 reads CASSQRKAGDQVTQYF. The CDR3 DNA follows: TGTGCCAGCAGCCAACGCAAAGCGGGTGACCAAGTGACCCAGTACTTC.

This clonotype was detected many times. The chain is built from TRBV9 and TRBJ2-7; D may correspond to TRBD1 or TRBD2 (5 bases each). The germline CDR1 and CDR2 sequences are SGDLS and YYNGEE. This CDR3 contains 16 residues. Trimming removed 3 bases from V and 1 base from J, with 17 bases in between. CDR3 bases: TGTGCCAGCAGCGGCGGGTTAAATCCAGGGTCCTACGAGCAGTACTTC. This gives the protein CASSGGLNPGSYEQYF.

This clonotype has at least ten counts. The CDR3 DNA is TGTGCCAGCAGTTTACTGCTACAGAACTATGGCTACACCTTC. This sequence encodes CASSLLLQNYGYTF. The chain has TRBV12-3 or TRBV12-4 and TRBJ1-2; D is unresolved. The V gene lost 2 bases and the J gene lost 2 bases, with 9 bases spanning the gap. This CDR3 has 14 residues.

This clonotype was recorded a few times. This chain connects TRBV12-3 or TRBV12-4 to TRBJ2-1, with a weak D call TRBD1 (6 bases). This CDR3 region has 12 residues. The V gene lost 7 bases and the J gene lost 7 bases, with 11 bases spanning the gap. The CDR3 region is CASKTGENEQFF. The DNA for the CDR3 is TGTGCCAGCAAGACAGGAGAGAATGAGCAGTTCTTC.